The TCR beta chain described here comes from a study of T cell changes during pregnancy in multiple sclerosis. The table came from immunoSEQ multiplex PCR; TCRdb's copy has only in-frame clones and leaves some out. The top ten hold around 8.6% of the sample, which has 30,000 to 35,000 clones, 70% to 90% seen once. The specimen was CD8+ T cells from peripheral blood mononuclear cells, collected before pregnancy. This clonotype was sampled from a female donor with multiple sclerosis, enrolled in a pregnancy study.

The chain's CDR3 is CASARDRYEQYF. The CDR3 bases are TGTGCCAGCGCCCGGGACAGGTACGAGCAGTACTTC. This chain links TRBV2 with TRBJ2-7, with 8 bases matching TRBD1. This CDR3 spans 12 amino acids. Trimming cost V 8 bases and J 4 bases; bases outside gene matches: 4. The germline gives CDR1 SNHLY, CDR2 FYNNEI. Variable domain in full (rest from reference TRBV2 and TRBJ2-7): EPEVTQTPSHQVTQMGQEVILRCVPISNHLYFYWYRQILGQKVEFLVSFYNNEISEKSEIFDDQFSVERPDGSNFTLKIRSTKLEDSAMYFCASARDRYEQYFGPGTRLTVT.